The 26 T cell receptor beta chains in this list originate from one sample, sequenced in a study of blood T cell repertoires in COVID-19. The table came from immunoSEQ multiplex PCR; TCRdb's copy has only in-frame clones and leaves some out. The table lists about 29,000 clones, roughly 87% of them singletons, with around a tenth in the top ten. What was sequenced was peripheral blood. The receptors stem from a human donor in a cohort sampled during active COVID-19.

This clone was counted a single time. The chain couples TRBV5-4 to TRBJ2-5, with D possibly TRBD1 on 5 matching bases. The length of the CDR3 is 14 residues. Trimming shortened V by 0 bases and J by 1 base, and 7 bases separated the two germline ends. Germline V gene data show CDR1 as SGHNT and CDR2 as YYREEE (reference sequence). CDR3 in amino acids: CASSLEGFQETQYF. For the CDR3, the DNA is TGTGCCAGCAGCTTGGAGGGGTTCCAAGAGACCCAGTACTTC.

This chain connects TRBV28 to TRBJ2-7; a possible D gene is TRBD2 (6 bases). The germline gives CDR1 MDHEN, CDR2 SYDVKM. The V and J ends lost 6 bases and 0 bases respectively, with 15 bases between them. The CDR3 consists of 15 residues. The CDR3 is CASSSPPEGSYEQYF. CDR3 DNA: TGTGCCAGCAGCTCCCCTCCGGAGGGCTCCTACGAGCAGTACTTC.

V usage is TRBV7-9 and J usage is TRBJ2-6; D may be TRBD1 (6 bases). The CDR3 sequence is 18 residues long. Germline CDR1 reads SEHNR; CDR2 reads FQNEAQ (reference sequence). Trimming shortened V by 5 bases and J by 0 bases, and 17 bases separated the two germline ends. The CDR3 reads CASSPIPGASSGANVLTF. In nucleotides, the CDR3 is TGTGCCAGCAGCCCAATACCAGGGGCAAGCTCTGGGGCCAACGTCCTGACTTTC.

This clone has just a few counts. This chain connects TRBV5-6 to TRBJ2-7, with a weak D call TRBD1 (5 bases). Per germline, CDR1 SGHDT and CDR2 YYEEEE. Trimming removed 1 base at V and 1 base at J, with 12 bases between. The CDR3 is made up of 15 amino acids. DNA for the CDR3: TGTGCCAGCAGCTTGCCCAGGGTGGGATCCTACGAGCAGTACTTC. This translates into CASSLPRVGSYEQYF.

V is TRBV4-2 and J is TRBJ2-2; 8 nucleotides line up with TRBD2. The CDR3 loop spans 17 amino acids. Germline values: CDR1 LGHNA, CDR2 YNFKEQ. V gave up 0 bases and J gave up 3 bases; unmatched junction bases: 6. The chain's CDR3 is CASSQDRGGFYTGELFF. The CDR3 DNA reads as TGTGCCAGCAGCCAAGACCGGGGGGGTTTTTACACCGGGGAGCTGTTTTTT.

The chain is built from TRBV12-3 or TRBV12-4 and TRBJ1-5, with D possibly matching TRBD1 (5 bases). The CDR3 runs 13 residues. V lost 9 bases, J lost 3 bases, and 12 bases lay in between. Here the CDR3 reads CASKGQHNQPQHF. CDR3 DNA: TGTGCCAGTAAGGGGCAGCACAATCAGCCCCAGCATTTT.

Here the CDR3 DNA reads TGTGCCAGCAGTAAAACAGGGGAAGGGGAAAAACTGTTTTTT. Translated, it gives CASSKTGEGEKLFF. This sequence joins TRBV2 and TRBJ1-4; 7 nucleotides match TRBD1. The CDR3 totals 14 residues. The germline V gene has CDR1 SNHLY and CDR2 FYNNEI. V shed 5 bases and J 8 bases; nucleotides not matched to a gene: 8.

The chain joins TRBV7-2 to TRBJ2-4; no reliable D call. V dropped 5 bases and J dropped 0 bases, with 11 bases sitting between them. This CDR3 comprises 15 residues. Germline V gene data show CDR1 as SGHTA and CDR2 as FQGNSA. This chain's CDR3 is CASSLTGLAKNIQYF. The CDR3 region has the DNA TGTGCCAGCAGCCTTACTGGGCTAGCCAAAAACATTCAGTACTTC.

The chain joins TRBV9 to TRBJ1-2; 9 bases match TRBD1. Germline CDR1 SGDLS, CDR2 YYNGEE. The length of the CDR3 is 17 residues. Trimming removed 3 bases from V and 2 bases from J; junction bases left unmatched: 11. The CDR3 sequence: CASSARTGDSLNYGYTF. As DNA, the CDR3 is TGTGCCAGCAGCGCTCGGACAGGGGACTCCCTGAACTATGGCTACACCTTC.

The rearrangement uses TRBV5-1 and TRBJ1-1, with D unclear. The CDR3 runs 13 residues. Germline assignment: CDR1 SGHRS and CDR2 YFSETQ. With 4 bases removed from V and 4 bases from J, the gap between germline ends came to 11 bases. The CDR3 coding sequence is TGCGCCAGCAGCCCCTATCCGGGCACTGAAGCTTTCTTT. Translated: CASSPYPGTEAFF.

The V and J genes are TRBV2 and TRBJ2-3; 7 bases are a match to TRBD2. CDR1 SNHLY and CDR2 FYNNEI come from the germline V gene. The CDR3 totals 13 residues. Losses at the gene ends were 4 bases for V and 6 bases for J; bases not matched to a gene: 4. This CDR3 reads CASSVDSGDTQYF. In nucleotides, the CDR3 is TGTGCCAGCAGTGTGGATAGCGGGGATACGCAGTATTTT.

J is TRBJ2-4 and V is TRBV19; 7 bases map to TRBD2. The CDR3 totals 16 residues. CDR1 and CDR2 from the germline V gene are LNHDA and SQIVND (reference sequence). V lost 7 bases, J lost 0 bases, and 9 bases stayed unmatched. Here the CDR3 reads CASNPTGGLAKNIQYF. The CDR3 DNA reads TGTGCCAGTAACCCTACGGGGGGACTAGCCAAAAACATTCAGTACTTC. Full variable domain (outside the CDR3, taken from reference TRBV19 and TRBJ2-4): DGGITQSPKYLFRKEGQNVTLSCEQNLNHDAMYWYRQDPGQGLRLIYYSQIVNDFQKGDIAEGYSVSREKKESFPLTVTSAQKNPTAFYLCASNPTGGLAKNIQYFGAGTRLSVL.

This clone was found once. V gene TRBV5-8 combines with J gene TRBJ2-5, with TRBD2 matching 13 bases. The CDR3 length is 18 residues. Germline loops: CDR1 SGHTS, CDR2 YDEGEE. Trimming removed 5 bases from V and 5 bases from J; junction bases left unmatched: 15. CDR3 amino acids: CASRPATSGGAEVETQYF. CDR3 nucleotide sequence: TGTGCCAGCAGGCCAGCTACTAGCGGGGGGGCCGAGGTGGAGACCCAGTACTTC.

This chain uses TRBV5-4 with TRBJ1-6; a possible D gene is TRBD1 (5 bases). This CDR3 spans 16 amino acids. Per the germline V gene, CDR1 is SGHNT and CDR2 is YYREEE (reference sequence). The V end lost 2 bases, the J end lost 6 bases, and 15 bases lay between the germline ends. CDR3 sequence (DNA): TGTGCCAGCAGCTTCGACAGTCTGGGTTTTAATTCACCCCTCCACTTT. Translated, it gives CASSFDSLGFNSPLHF. The full variable domain, its missing parts supplied by reference TRBV5-4 and TRBJ1-6, is ETGVTQSPTHLIKTRGQQVTLRCSSQSGHNTVSWYQQALGQGPQFIFQYYREEENGRGNFPPRFSGLQFPNYSSELNVNALELDDSALYLCASSFDSLGFNSPLHFGNGTRLTVT.

The chain combines TRBV4-2 with TRBJ1-1; the D gene is possibly TRBD1 (6 bases). The CDR3 totals 16 residues. Trimming left V 0 bases short and J 1 base short, with 12 bases between. Germline V lookup: CDR1 LGHNA, CDR2 YNFKEQ. As DNA, the CDR3 is TGTGCCAGCAGCCAAGAGGGGGCAGGGGCGAACACTGAAGCTTTCTTT. Translation: CASSQEGAGANTEAFF.

This chain joins TRBV2 and TRBJ2-3; TRBD2 is a possible D gene (6 bases). Trimming shortened V by 7 bases and J by 2 bases, and 13 bases separated the two germline ends. This CDR3 is built from 14 residues. Germline V gives CDR1 SNHLY, CDR2 FYNNEI. Here the CDR3 reads CASKVRGNTDTQYF. The CDR3 region has the DNA TGTGCCAGCAAGGTACGGGGGAACACAGATACGCAGTATTTT.

This chain connects TRBV5-6 to TRBJ1-4; 7 bases agree with TRBD1. Germline CDR1 reads SGHDT; CDR2 reads YYEEEE. CDR3 length equals 16 residues. Losses at the gene ends were 4 bases for V and 0 bases for J; bases not matched to a gene: 6. The CDR3 DNA is TGTGCCAGCAGCCGGGACAGACAGGCAACTAATGAAAAACTGTTTTTT. Residues: CASSRDRQATNEKLFF.

V usage is TRBV18 and J usage is TRBJ2-7, with TRBD2 matching 9 bases. The CDR3 runs 17 residues. Germline values: CDR1 KGHSH, CDR2 LQKENI. With 1 base clipped from V and 5 bases from J, the junction kept 12 bases outside the gene matches. The CDR3 sequence is CASSPLASLAGRDEQYF. The DNA for the CDR3 is TGTGCCAGCTCACCACTGGCCTCACTAGCGGGTCGGGACGAGCAGTACTTC.

J is TRBJ1-3 and V is TRBV9, with D unclear. V was trimmed by 3 bases and J by 2 bases, leaving 6 bases between them. The CDR3 is 13 residues long. The germline gives CDR1 SGDLS, CDR2 YYNGEE. The CDR3 DNA reads TGTGCCAGCAGCGCCGGGACTGGAAACACCATATATTTT. This gives the protein CASSAGTGNTIYF. The complete variable domain, with remaining parts taken from reference TRBV9 and TRBJ1-3, reads DSGVTQTPKHLITATGQRVTLRCSPRSGDLSVYWYQQSLDQGLQFLIQYYNGEERAKGNILERFSAQQFPDLHSELNLSSLELGDSALYFCASSAGTGNTIYFGEGSWLTVV.

The chain carries TRBV29-1 and TRBJ1-1; the match to TRBD1 covers 8 bases. The V gene's germline CDR1 is SQVTM and CDR2 ANQGSEA. The CDR3 spans 13 residues. The V gene end was trimmed by 6 bases and the J gene end by 3 bases; junction bases not matched to a gene: 6. The CDR3 loop is CSVTQGVDTEAFF. For the CDR3, the DNA is TGCAGCGTCACACAGGGGGTGGACACTGAAGCTTTCTTT.

This chain connects TRBV7-2 to TRBJ2-5, with D perhaps TRBD1 (6 bases). V shed 5 bases and J shed 4 bases, with 14 bases lying between them. The CDR3 spans 14 residues. Germline V gives CDR1 SGHTA, CDR2 FQGNSA. CDR3: CASSPVQGAETQYF. The CDR3 DNA follows: TGTGCCAGCAGCCCCGTACAGGGTGCAGAGACCCAGTACTTC.

Relative to its sample, this clone is large. The chain links TRBV19 to TRBJ2-3, with TRBD2 matching 12 bases. Germline CDR1 reads LNHDA; CDR2 reads SQIVND (reference sequence). The CDR3 runs to 15 residues. With V trimmed by 4 bases and J by 6 bases, 5 bases remained unmatched. CDR3: CASSTGTSGSDTQYF. Here the CDR3 DNA reads TGTGCCAGTAGTACCGGGACTAGCGGGTCGGATACGCAGTATTTT.

This chain links TRBV2 with TRBJ2-3; 7 bases align to TRBD2. After removal of 6 bases from V and 2 bases from J, the junction contained 5 bases not matched to a gene. CDR3 length: 14 amino acids. Germline V gene lookup returns CDR1 SNHLY and CDR2 FYNNEI. CDR3 in DNA: TGTGCCAGCAGGGGGGGGGTAAACACAGATACGCAGTATTTT. Translating gives CASRGGVNTDTQYF.

V gene TRBV6-6 combines with J gene TRBJ2-7; perhaps TRBD1 as D (6 bases). Germline CDR1 and CDR2: MNHNY and SVGAGI (reference sequence). The V end lost 2 bases, the J end lost 3 bases, and 11 bases lay between the germline ends. CDR3 size: 14 residues. The CDR3 DNA sequence: TGTGCCAGCAGTTACGGCGCCAGGGGCTACGAGCAGTACTTC. The encoded protein is CASSYGARGYEQYF.

The chain combines TRBV27 with TRBJ2-7, with 7 bases fitting TRBD1. The CDR3 loop spans 14 amino acids. Looked up from germline, CDR1 is MNHEY and CDR2 is SMNVEV (reference sequence). V lost 5 bases and J lost 3; bases outside the gene matches: 7. CDR3 in amino acids: CASSIRQGNYEQYF. In DNA form, the CDR3 reads TGTGCCAGCAGTATACGACAGGGAAACTACGAGCAGTACTTC.

The chain employs TRBV2 and TRBJ2-3; 10 positions agree with TRBD2. Trimming took 6 bases from V and 4 from J; bases not matched to a gene: 4. The CDR3 runs to 14 residues. Germline V lookup: CDR1 SNHLY, CDR2 FYNNEI. The CDR3 coding sequence is TGTGCCAGCAGCCGGACTAGCGGTTCAGATACGCAGTATTTT. It translates to CASSRTSGSDTQYF.